These T cell receptor beta chains were read from a single sample in a study of cytomegalovirus exposure and HLA in healthy donors. The assay was immunoSEQ multiplex PCR, and TCRdb's table has in-frame clones only and misses some. The sample includes 85,000 to 100,000 clones, roughly 80% of them seen just once. The sequencing sample was made of PBMCs. All receptors come from a man between 50 and 59 years old in good health and CMV-seropositive. Both conserved end residues are part of each CDR3. The D gene is left open where the match is weak. Clone size, where shown, is once, few, many, or a class for clones that have expanded.

clone size: NA; V gene: TRBV7-2; J gene: TRBJ1-1; D gene: TRBD1; CDR3 protein: CASSPGTANTEAFF; CDR3 DNA: TGTGCCAGCAGCCCGGGGACAGCGAACACTGAAGCTTTCTTT
clone size: NA; V gene: TRBV9; J gene: TRBJ2-3; D gene: NA; CDR3 protein: CASSAREPTDTQYF; CDR3 DNA: TGTGCCAGCAGCGCGAGGGAGCCGACAGATACGCAGTATTTT
clone size: NA; V gene: TRBV6-5; J gene: TRBJ1-4; D gene: NA; CDR3 protein: CAIGEGEKLFF; CDR3 DNA: TGTGCCATTGGGGAGGGGGAAAAACTGTTTTTT
clone size: NA; V gene: TRBV6-1; J gene: TRBJ1-3; D gene: TRBD1; CDR3 protein: CAGQGSSGNTIYF; CDR3 DNA: TGTGCCGGACAGGGGAGCTCTGGAAACACCATATATTTT
clone size: few; V gene: TRBV14; J gene: TRBJ2-7; D gene: NA; CDR3 protein: CASSKLATYEQYF; CDR3 DNA: TGTGCCAGCAGTAAGCTAGCCACCTACGAGCAGTACTTC
clone size: once; V gene: TRBV5-4; J gene: TRBJ2-5; D gene: NA; CDR3 protein: CASSLGTTLGGQETQYF; CDR3 DNA: TGTGCCAGCAGCTTGGGGACCACATTAGGGGGCCAAGAGACCCAGTACTTC
clone size: NA; V gene: TRBV7-2; J gene: TRBJ2-5; D gene: TRBD2; CDR3 protein: CASSLRLAGAAETQYF; CDR3 DNA: TGTGCCAGCAGCTTACGACTAGCGGGGGCCGCGGAGACCCAGTACTTC
clone size: NA; V gene: TRBV30; J gene: TRBJ2-7; D gene: TRBD1; CDR3 protein: CAWSRQGRDEQYF; CDR3 DNA: TGTGCCTGGAGCCGACAGGGAAGGGACGAGCAGTACTTC
clone size: NA; V gene: TRBV13; J gene: TRBJ2-3; D gene: TRBD2; CDR3 protein: CASSARLAGGSTDTQYF; CDR3 DNA: TGTGCCAGCAGCGCCCGACTAGCGGGGGGTTCCACAGATACGCAGTATTTT
clone size: few; V gene: TRBV7-9; J gene: TRBJ1-1; D gene: TRBD1; CDR3 protein: CASSQQGMNTEAFF; CDR3 DNA: TGTGCCAGCAGCCAACAGGGGATGAACACTGAAGCTTTCTTT
clone size: few; V gene: TRBV7-8; J gene: TRBJ1-2; D gene: NA; CDR3 protein: CASSSTEKANYGYTF; CDR3 DNA: TGTGCCAGCAGCTCTACGGAGAAGGCTAACTATGGCTACACCTTC
clone size: NA; V gene: TRBV4-3; J gene: TRBJ2-3; D gene: TRBD1; CDR3 protein: CASSQPPGGQGAADTQYF; CDR3 DNA: TGCGCCAGCAGCCAACCCCCTGGCGGACAGGGGGCTGCAGATACGCAGTATTTT
clone size: NA; V gene: TRBV7-2; J gene: TRBJ1-5; D gene: NA; CDR3 protein: CASSLRAGDQPQHF; CDR3 DNA: TGTGCCAGCAGCTTAAGGGCGGGCGATCAGCCCCAGCATTTT
clone size: NA; V gene: TRBV5-1; J gene: TRBJ2-1; D gene: NA; CDR3 protein: CASSSRGNEQFF; CDR3 DNA: TGCGCCAGCAGCTCCAGGGGAAATGAGCAGTTCTTC
clone size: NA; V gene: TRBV28; J gene: TRBJ1-2; D gene: NA; CDR3 protein: CASSPAGAGYTF; CDR3 DNA: TGTGCCAGCAGTCCCGCCGGAGCTGGCTACACCTTC
clone size: few; V gene: TRBV30; J gene: TRBJ1-5; D gene: NA; CDR3 protein: CAWSGHSNQPQHF; CDR3 DNA: TGTGCCTGGAGTGGTCATAGCAATCAGCCCCAGCATTTT
clone size: few; V gene: TRBV2; J gene: TRBJ1-6; D gene: NA; CDR3 protein: CASSRDNKNSPLHF; CDR3 DNA: TGTGCCAGCAGTCGGGACAACAAAAATTCACCCCTCCACTTT
clone size: NA; V gene: TRBV7-2; J gene: TRBJ1-2; D gene: NA; CDR3 protein: CASSEPSGQSYGYTF; CDR3 DNA: TGTGCCAGCAGCGAGCCGAGCGGACAGAGCTATGGCTACACCTTC
clone size: NA; V gene: TRBV18; J gene: TRBJ2-1; D gene: NA; CDR3 protein: CASSHNLDYNEQFF; CDR3 DNA: TGTGCCAGCTCACATAACCTAGACTACAATGAGCAGTTCTTC
clone size: NA; V gene: TRBV7-2; J gene: TRBJ2-5; D gene: TRBD2; CDR3 protein: CASSLGVAGVGETQYF; CDR3 DNA: TGTGCCAGCAGCTTAGGGGTAGCGGGGGTTGGGGAGACCCAGTACTTC
clone size: NA; V gene: TRBV5-1; J gene: TRBJ2-5; D gene: TRBD2; CDR3 protein: CASSLNGGGQETQYF; CDR3 DNA: TGCGCCAGCAGCTTGAACGGGGGAGGGCAAGAGACCCAGTACTTC
clone size: NA; V gene: TRBV18; J gene: TRBJ2-7; D gene: TRBD2; CDR3 protein: CASSPPSGGNEQYF; CDR3 DNA: TGTGCCAGCTCACCTCCATCGGGGGGAAACGAGCAGTACTTC
clone size: NA; V gene: TRBV27; J gene: TRBJ2-7; D gene: NA; CDR3 protein: CASRTQGPLSYEQYF; CDR3 DNA: TGTGCCAGCAGAACCCAGGGGCCCCTCTCCTACGAGCAGTACTTC
clone size: NA; V gene: TRBV7-9; J gene: TRBJ2-3; D gene: TRBD1; CDR3 protein: CASSFGDRHTDTQYF; CDR3 DNA: TGTGCCAGCAGCTTTGGGGACAGGCACACAGATACGCAGTATTTT
clone size: NA; V gene: TRBV30; J gene: TRBJ2-1; D gene: NA; CDR3 protein: CAWTVSYNEQFF; CDR3 DNA: TGTGCCTGGACCGTCAGCTACAATGAGCAGTTCTTC
clone size: large; V gene: TRBV27; J gene: TRBJ1-2; D gene: NA; CDR3 protein: CASSLMIGQGYGYTF; CDR3 DNA: TGTGCCAGCAGTTTAATGATAGGCCAGGGCTATGGCTACACCTTC
clone size: few; V gene: TRBV19; J gene: TRBJ2-3; D gene: TRBD2; CDR3 protein: CASSIGSGGTSDTQYF; CDR3 DNA: TGTGCCAGTAGTATTGGTAGCGGGGGGACCTCAGATACGCAGTATTTT
clone size: NA; V gene: TRBV5-6; J gene: TRBJ2-6; D gene: NA; CDR3 protein: CATEEGSSGANVLTF; CDR3 DNA: TGTGCCACGGAGGAAGGTTCCTCTGGGGCCAACGTCCTGACTTTC
clone size: once; V gene: TRBV28; J gene: TRBJ2-2; D gene: TRBD1; CDR3 protein: CASSRNRGSGELFF; CDR3 DNA: TGTGCCAGCAGCCGCAACAGGGGCTCCGGGGAGCTGTTTTTT
clone size: NA; V gene: TRBV4-2; J gene: TRBJ2-5; D gene: NA; CDR3 protein: CASSQDWRQTQYF; CDR3 DNA: TGTGCCAGCAGCCAAGATTGGAGGCAGACCCAGTACTTC
clone size: NA; V gene: TRBV7-9; J gene: TRBJ2-1; D gene: NA; CDR3 protein: CASNREGRNEQFF; CDR3 DNA: TGTGCCAGCAATAGAGAGGGTCGCAATGAGCAGTTCTTC
clone size: NA; V gene: TRBV13; J gene: TRBJ2-7; D gene: NA; CDR3 protein: CASSLAGAHYEQYF; CDR3 DNA: TGTGCCAGCAGCTTAGCAGGGGCCCACTACGAGCAGTACTTC
clone size: once; V gene: TRBV7-2; J gene: TRBJ2-5; D gene: NA; CDR3 protein: CASSLAGGQETQYF; CDR3 DNA: TGTGCCAGCAGCTTAGCGGGGGGACAAGAGACCCAGTACTTC
clone size: NA; V gene: TRBV7-9; J gene: TRBJ1-1; D gene: TRBD1; CDR3 protein: CASSSDRGRDTEAFF; CDR3 DNA: TGTGCCAGCAGCTCGGACAGGGGCCGGGACACTGAAGCTTTCTTT
clone size: NA; V gene: TRBV11-1; J gene: TRBJ2-1; D gene: TRBD2; CDR3 protein: CASSYRLADYNEQFF; CDR3 DNA: TGTGCCAGCAGCTACCGACTAGCGGACTACAATGAGCAGTTCTTC
clone size: NA; V gene: TRBV19; J gene: TRBJ1-1; D gene: NA; CDR3 protein: CASSIPGFRGIETEAFF; CDR3 DNA: TGTGCCAGTAGTATTCCCGGTTTCAGGGGAATCGAAACTGAAGCTTTCTTT
clone size: once; V gene: TRBV7-6; J gene: TRBJ1-4; D gene: NA; CDR3 protein: CASTSTDQNEKLFF; CDR3 DNA: TGTGCCAGCACCTCGACAGACCAGAATGAAAAACTGTTTTTT
clone size: NA; V gene: TRBV6-5; J gene: TRBJ1-1; D gene: TRBD1; CDR3 protein: CASSVRTGRESEAFF; CDR3 DNA: TGTGCCAGCAGTGTAAGGACAGGGCGAGAATCTGAAGCTTTCTTT
clone size: NA; V gene: TRBV5-6; J gene: TRBJ2-3; D gene: TRBD2; CDR3 protein: CASSPGGGLDTQYF; CDR3 DNA: TGTGCCAGCAGCCCCGGGGGGGGCCTAGATACGCAGTATTTT
clone size: NA; V gene: TRBV19; J gene: TRBJ2-7; D gene: NA; CDR3 protein: CASMISLAQVGREQYF; CDR3 DNA: TGTGCCAGTATGATCAGTTTAGCCCAAGTGGGTCGCGAGCAGTACTTC
clone size: few; V gene: TRBV4-3; J gene: TRBJ1-3; D gene: NA; CDR3 protein: CASSHQGPGSGNTIYF; CDR3 DNA: TGCGCCAGCAGCCACCAGGGCCCCGGCTCTGGAAACACCATATATTTT
clone size: NA; V gene: TRBV7-2; J gene: TRBJ1-1; D gene: NA; CDR3 protein: CASSLVLAVPDTEAFF; CDR3 DNA: TGTGCCAGCAGCTTAGTCCTTGCGGTTCCGGACACTGAAGCTTTCTTT
clone size: few; V gene: TRBV5-1; J gene: TRBJ1-2; D gene: NA; CDR3 protein: CASSRIGEGYGYTF; CDR3 DNA: TGCGCCAGCAGTAGGATAGGAGAGGGCTATGGCTACACCTTC
clone size: NA; V gene: TRBV4-3; J gene: TRBJ2-7; D gene: NA; CDR3 protein: CASSQESGSSYEQYF; CDR3 DNA: TGCGCCAGCAGCCAAGAGAGTGGGAGCTCCTACGAGCAGTACTTC
clone size: once; V gene: TRBV7-2; J gene: TRBJ1-4; D gene: TRBD1; CDR3 protein: CASSPGTGYRKLFF; CDR3 DNA: TGTGCCAGCAGCCCCGGGACAGGGTATAGAAAACTGTTTTTT
clone size: few; V gene: TRBV7-2; J gene: TRBJ1-2; D gene: TRBD1; CDR3 protein: CASSFSGGGGGYTF; CDR3 DNA: TGTGCCAGCAGCTTCTCAGGGGGAGGTGGTGGCTACACCTTC
clone size: NA; V gene: TRBV4-1; J gene: TRBJ2-5; D gene: TRBD2; CDR3 protein: CASSPWGLAGGEETQYF; CDR3 DNA: TGCGCCAGCAGCCCCTGGGGACTAGCGGGGGGAGAAGAGACCCAGTACTTC
clone size: NA; V gene: TRBV4-3; J gene: TRBJ2-2; D gene: TRBD1; CDR3 protein: CASSLFTGTGNTGELFF; CDR3 DNA: TGCGCCAGCAGCCTATTTACCGGGACAGGGAACACCGGGGAGCTGTTTTTT
clone size: once; V gene: TRBV2; J gene: TRBJ1-6; D gene: TRBD1; CDR3 protein: CASSPGTGSSPLNF; CDR3 DNA: TGTGCCAGCAGTCCGGGGACAGGGTCTTCACCCCTCAACTTT
clone size: NA; V gene: TRBV9; J gene: TRBJ1-3; D gene: NA; CDR3 protein: CASSATSGASGNTIYF; CDR3 DNA: TGTGCCAGCAGCGCAACCTCAGGGGCATCGGGAAACACCATATATTTT
clone size: NA; V gene: TRBV19; J gene: TRBJ2-7; D gene: TRBD1; CDR3 protein: CASSISGQAYEQYF; CDR3 DNA: TGTGCCAGTAGTATATCAGGACAGGCCTACGAGCAGTACTTC
clone size: NA; V gene: TRBV19; J gene: TRBJ2-7; D gene: TRBD1; CDR3 protein: CASSGQGYEQYF; CDR3 DNA: TGTGCCAGTAGCGGACAGGGCTACGAGCAGTACTTC
clone size: NA; V gene: TRBV5-1; J gene: TRBJ2-5; D gene: NA; CDR3 protein: CASSLAGETQYF; CDR3 DNA: TGCGCCAGCAGCTTGGCCGGAGAGACCCAGTACTTC
clone size: NA; V gene: TRBV10-3; J gene: TRBJ2-5; D gene: TRBD1; CDR3 protein: CAISPGTGIGETQYF; CDR3 DNA: TGTGCCATCAGCCCAGGGACAGGGATCGGGGAGACCCAGTACTTC
clone size: NA; V gene: TRBV19; J gene: TRBJ1-5; D gene: NA; CDR3 protein: CASSIGFRGPQHF; CDR3 DNA: TGTGCCAGTAGTATAGGGTTCCGAGGACCCCAGCATTTT
clone size: NA; V gene: TRBV27; J gene: TRBJ1-6; D gene: TRBD1; CDR3 protein: CASSTGPDYNSPLHF; CDR3 DNA: TGTGCCAGCTCGACAGGGCCAGACTATAATTCACCCCTCCACTTT
clone size: NA; V gene: TRBV7-9; J gene: TRBJ2-7; D gene: NA; CDR3 protein: CSSSLGSLDIYEQYF; CDR3 DNA: TGTTCCAGCAGCTTAGGGTCACTAGACATCTACGAGCAGTACTTC
clone size: NA; V gene: TRBV14; J gene: TRBJ2-7; D gene: NA; CDR3 protein: CASTSQPGSLYEQYF; CDR3 DNA: TGTGCCAGCACCTCTCAACCGGGATCCTTGTACGAGCAGTACTTC
clone size: NA; V gene: TRBV6-5; J gene: TRBJ1-2; D gene: TRBD1; CDR3 protein: CASRSGQGGYGYTF; CDR3 DNA: TGTGCCAGCAGGTCGGGACAGGGCGGCTATGGCTACACCTTC
clone size: NA; V gene: TRBV30; J gene: TRBJ2-1; D gene: TRBD1; CDR3 protein: CAWSRGQFYNEQFF; CDR3 DNA: TGTGCCTGGAGTCGGGGACAGTTTTACAATGAGCAGTTCTTC